In this sample, the clone carrying this T cell receptor (beta chain) turned up many times. The record originates from a study of shared clonotypes between healthy human individuals. Germline CDR1 and CDR2: LGHNA and YNFKEQ. CDR3 length: 11 residues. With 0 bases removed from V and 11 bases from J, the gap between germline ends came to 7 bases. Genomic DNA belonging to each subset was distributed in equal measure over several immunoSEQ plates. Some clones are missing from TCRdb's copy, which holds only in-frame ones; the method was immunoSEQ multiplex PCR. This sample has about 1 million clones, with about 80% found just once.

This rearrangement joins TRBV4-2 to TRBJ1-1; D is unclear. This sequence was found in a man aged 18 to 30 in good health. Material: memory CD4+ T cells sorted from blood. As to subset: CD45RA-negative fraction. The CDR3 is CASSQERAAFF. In DNA, the CDR3 is TGTGCCAGCAGCCAAGAAAGGGCCGCTTTCTTT.